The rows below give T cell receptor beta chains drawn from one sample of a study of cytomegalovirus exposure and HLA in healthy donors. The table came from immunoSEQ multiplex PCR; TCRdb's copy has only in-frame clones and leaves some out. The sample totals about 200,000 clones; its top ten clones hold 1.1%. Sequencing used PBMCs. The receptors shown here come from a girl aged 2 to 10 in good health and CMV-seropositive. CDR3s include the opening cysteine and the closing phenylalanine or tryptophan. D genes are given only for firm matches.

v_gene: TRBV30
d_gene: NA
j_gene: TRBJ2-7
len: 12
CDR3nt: TGTGCCTGGAGTGTAGGGACTCGTCGCAAGTACTTC
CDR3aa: CAWSVGTRRKYF

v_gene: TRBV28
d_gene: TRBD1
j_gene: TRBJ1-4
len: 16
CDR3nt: TGTGCCAGCAGACGAAAGGGGACAGCGGGTAATGAAAAACTGTTTTTT
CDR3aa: CASRRKGTAGNEKLFF

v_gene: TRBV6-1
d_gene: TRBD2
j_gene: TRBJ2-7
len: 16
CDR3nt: TGTGCCAGCAGTGCACCGACTAGCGGGCAGTCCTACGAGCAGTACTTC
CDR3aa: CASSAPTSGQSYEQYF

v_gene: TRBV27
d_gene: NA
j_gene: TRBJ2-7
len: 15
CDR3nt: TGTGCCAGCAGTTTACAGGACAGCCGGTTGTACGAGCAGTACTTC
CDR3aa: CASSLQDSRLYEQYF

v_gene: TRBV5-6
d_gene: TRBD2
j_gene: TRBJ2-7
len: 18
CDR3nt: TGTGCCAGCAGCTTGTTTTCTAGCGGGAGCCCTTACCAATACGAGCAGTACTTC
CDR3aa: CASSLFSSGSPYQYEQYF

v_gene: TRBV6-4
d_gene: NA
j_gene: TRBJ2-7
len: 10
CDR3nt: TGTGCCAGGGCAGGGGACGAGCAGTACTTC
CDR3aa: CARAGDEQYF

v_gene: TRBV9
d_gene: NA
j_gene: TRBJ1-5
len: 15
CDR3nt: TGTGCCAGCAGCGTAGTCGGCAGGGATAATCAGCCCCAGCATTTT
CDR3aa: CASSVVGRDNQPQHF

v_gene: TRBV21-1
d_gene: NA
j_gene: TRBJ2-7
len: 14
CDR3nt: TGTGCCAGCACAAGGACAGTCACCCCTTACGAGCAGTACTTC
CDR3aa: CASTRTVTPYEQYF

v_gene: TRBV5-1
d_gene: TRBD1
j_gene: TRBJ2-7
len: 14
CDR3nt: TGCGCCAGCAGCTACGGGACAGGGGCCTACGAGCAGTACTTC
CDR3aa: CASSYGTGAYEQYF

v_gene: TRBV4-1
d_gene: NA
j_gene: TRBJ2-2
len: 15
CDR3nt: TGCGCCAGCAGCCAAGTAGCCAGCAGCACCGGGGAGCTGTTTTTT
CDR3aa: CASSQVASSTGELFF

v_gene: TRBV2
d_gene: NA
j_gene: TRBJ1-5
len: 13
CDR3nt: TGTGCCAGCAGTGTGAAACGGGAACAGCCCCAGCATTTT
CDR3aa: CASSVKREQPQHF

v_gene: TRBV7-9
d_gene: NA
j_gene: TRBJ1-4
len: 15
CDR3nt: TGTGCCAGCAGCTTTGGAAATGCCCCTAGCGAAGAACTGTTTTTT
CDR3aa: CASSFGNAPSEELFF

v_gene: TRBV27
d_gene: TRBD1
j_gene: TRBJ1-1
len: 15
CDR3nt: TGTGCCAGCCCCCGCCTGGACAGGGTACGGGCTGAAGCTTTCTTT
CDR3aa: CASPRLDRVRAEAFF

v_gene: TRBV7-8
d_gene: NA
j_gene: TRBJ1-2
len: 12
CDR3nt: TGTGCCAGCAGCTTAGTAGGGGATGGCTACACCTTC
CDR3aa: CASSLVGDGYTF